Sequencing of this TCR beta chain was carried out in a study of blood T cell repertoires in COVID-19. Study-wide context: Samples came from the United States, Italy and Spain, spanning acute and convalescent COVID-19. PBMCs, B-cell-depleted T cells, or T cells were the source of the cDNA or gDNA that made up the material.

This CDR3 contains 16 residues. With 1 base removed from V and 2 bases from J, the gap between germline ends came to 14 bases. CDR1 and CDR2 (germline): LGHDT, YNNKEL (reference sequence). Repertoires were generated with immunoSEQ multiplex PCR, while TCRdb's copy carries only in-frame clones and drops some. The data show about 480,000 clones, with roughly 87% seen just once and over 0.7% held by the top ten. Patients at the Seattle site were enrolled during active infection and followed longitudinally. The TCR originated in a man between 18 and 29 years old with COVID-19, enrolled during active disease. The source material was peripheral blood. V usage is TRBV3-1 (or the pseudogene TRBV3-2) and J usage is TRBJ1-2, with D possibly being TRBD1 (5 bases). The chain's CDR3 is CASSQGIYGQNYGYTF. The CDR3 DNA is TGTGCCAGCAGCCAAGGCATATACGGACAAAACTATGGCTACACCTTC.